The sequence of this TCR beta chain was determined in a study of blood T cells in healthy people across ages. Alongside a J-beta primer mix, a sample-barcoded 5' primer served in a second PCR lasting about 7 to 12 cycles. TCRdb ran MiXCR on the 5' RACE reads and lists one entry per CDR3 protein. This sample carries roughly 1,500,000 distinct CDR3 sequences, 42% of them seen once, and the ten largest clones take less than 8%. V was cut by 4 bases and J by 4 bases, with 14 bases left in between. The CDR3 loop spans 15 amino acids. Germline V gene sequence: CDR1 SEHNR, CDR2 FQNEAQ (reference sequence). Sequenced material: blood. The V gene is TRBV7-9, the J gene TRBJ1-5; no firm D call. The sequence came from a woman aged 18-29 years in good health. CDR3 DNA sequence: TGTGCCAGCAGCTCAGCGCAGGAGAGAAATCAGCCCCAGCATTTT. Encoded protein: CASSSAQERNQPQHF. The variable domain in full, completed from reference TRBV7-9 and TRBJ1-5, reads DTGVSQNPRHKITKRGQNVTFRCDPISEHNRLYWYRQTLGQGPEFLTYFQNEAQLEKSRLLSDRFSAERPKGSFSTLEIQRTEQGDSAMYLCASSSAQERNQPQHFGDGTRLSIL.